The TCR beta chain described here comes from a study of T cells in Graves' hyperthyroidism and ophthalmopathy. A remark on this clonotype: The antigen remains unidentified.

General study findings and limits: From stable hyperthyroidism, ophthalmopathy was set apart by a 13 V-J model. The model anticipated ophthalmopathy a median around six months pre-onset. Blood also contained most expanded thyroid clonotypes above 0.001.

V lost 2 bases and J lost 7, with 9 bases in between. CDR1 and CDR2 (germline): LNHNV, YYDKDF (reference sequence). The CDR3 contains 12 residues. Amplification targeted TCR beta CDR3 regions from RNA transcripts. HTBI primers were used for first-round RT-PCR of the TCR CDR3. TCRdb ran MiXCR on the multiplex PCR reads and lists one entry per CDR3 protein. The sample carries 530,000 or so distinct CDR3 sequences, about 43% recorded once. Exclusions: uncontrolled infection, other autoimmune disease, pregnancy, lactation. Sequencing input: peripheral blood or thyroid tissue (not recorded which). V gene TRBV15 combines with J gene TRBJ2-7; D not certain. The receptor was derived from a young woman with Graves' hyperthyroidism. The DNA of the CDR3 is TGTGCCACCAGCAGATCAGTGGGTGAGCAGTACTTC. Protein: CATSRSVGEQYF.